This T cell receptor beta chain came from a study of blood T cell repertoires in COVID-19. In the study overall: COVID-19 samples collected from the United States, Italy and Spain covered acute and convalescent phases. Sources were T cells, B-cell-depleted T cells, or PBMCs; the material itself was cDNA or gDNA.

Measured with immunoSEQ multiplex PCR; TCRdb has only the in-frame clones, and not every one. The sample contains 150,000 to 200,000 clones, around 87% of which appear only once. This CDR3 comprises 15 residues. The V end lost 10 bases, the J end lost 2 bases, and 18 bases lay between the germline ends. Germline CDR1 and CDR2: LNHDA and SQIVND (reference sequence). Two negative PCRs, clearance, or symptom resolution were required of recovered Cohort 3 donors. What was sequenced was PBMCs or T cells enriched from blood (not recorded which). This clonotype originated in a woman aged 45-60 years who had recovered from COVID-19. The chain joins TRBV19 to TRBJ1-5, with D tentatively TRBD1 (5 bases). The CDR3 DNA sequence: TGTGCCACCAAACTCCAGGGATCAGGCAATCAGCCCCAGCATTTT. Encoded protein: CATKLQGSGNQPQHF. Full variable domain (rest looked up from reference TRBV19 and TRBJ1-5): DGGITQSPKYLFRKEGQNVTLSCEQNLNHDAMYWYRQDPGQGLRLIYYSQIVNDFQKGDIAEGYSVSREKKESFPLTVTSAQKNPTAFYLCATKLQGSGNQPQHFGDGTRLSIL.